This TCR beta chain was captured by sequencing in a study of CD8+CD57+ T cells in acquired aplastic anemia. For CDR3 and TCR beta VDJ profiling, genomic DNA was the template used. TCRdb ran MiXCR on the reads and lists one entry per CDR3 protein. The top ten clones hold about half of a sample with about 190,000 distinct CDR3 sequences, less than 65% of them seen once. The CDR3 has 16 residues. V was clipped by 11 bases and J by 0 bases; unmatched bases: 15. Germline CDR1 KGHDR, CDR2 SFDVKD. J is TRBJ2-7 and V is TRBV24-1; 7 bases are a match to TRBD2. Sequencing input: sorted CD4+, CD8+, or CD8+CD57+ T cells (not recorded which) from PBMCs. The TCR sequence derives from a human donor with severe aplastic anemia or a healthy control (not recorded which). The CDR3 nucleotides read TGTGCCAGCTCACCCTTGGAGGGAGGGCCCTCCTACGAGCAGTACTTC. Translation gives CASSPLEGGPSYEQYF.